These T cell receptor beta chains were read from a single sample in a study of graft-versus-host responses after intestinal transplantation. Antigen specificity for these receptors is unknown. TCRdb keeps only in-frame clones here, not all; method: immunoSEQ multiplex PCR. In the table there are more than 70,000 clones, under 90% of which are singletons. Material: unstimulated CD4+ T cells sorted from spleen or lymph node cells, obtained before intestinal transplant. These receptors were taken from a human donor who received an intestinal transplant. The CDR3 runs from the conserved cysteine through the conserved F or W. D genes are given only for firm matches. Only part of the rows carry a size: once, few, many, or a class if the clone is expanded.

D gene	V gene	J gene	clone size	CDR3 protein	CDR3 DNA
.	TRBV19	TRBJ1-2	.	CASTPRGAGYGYTF	TGTGCCAGTACCCCCCGCGGGGCCGGCTATGGCTACACCTTC
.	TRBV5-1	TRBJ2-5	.	CASSMGGLETQYF	TGCGCCAGCAGCATGGGGGGCCTCGAGACCCAGTACTTC
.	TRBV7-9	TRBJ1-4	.	CASSLDGTASNEKLFF	TGTGCCAGCAGCTTAGATGGGACTGCGAGTAATGAAAAACTGTTTTTT
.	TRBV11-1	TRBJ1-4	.	CASSLGTKYEKLFF	TGTGCCAGCAGCCTTGGGACAAAATATGAAAAACTGTTTTTT
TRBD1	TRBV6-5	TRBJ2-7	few	CASSYATGYYEQYF	TGTGCCAGCAGTTACGCGACAGGGTACTACGAGCAGTACTTC
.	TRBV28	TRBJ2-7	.	CASSYQDYEQYF	TGTGCCAGCAGCTACCAAGACTACGAGCAGTACTTC
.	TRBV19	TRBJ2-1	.	CASSITRGGNEQFF	TGTGCCAGTAGTATCACTAGGGGGGGAAATGAGCAGTTCTTC
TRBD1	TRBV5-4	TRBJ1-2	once	CASSFPGTEQTTNYGYTF	TGTGCCAGCAGCTTCCCCGGGACAGAGCAGACAACTAACTATGGCTACACCTTC
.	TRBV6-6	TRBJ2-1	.	CASGGEGPGFF	TGTGCCAGCGGGGGCGAGGGTCCAGGGTTCTTC
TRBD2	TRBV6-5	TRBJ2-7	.	CASSYSASGGTYEQYF	TGTGCCAGCAGTTACTCGGCGAGCGGGGGAACCTACGAGCAGTACTTC
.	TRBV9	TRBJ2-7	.	CASSPGGQIYEQYF	TGTGCCAGCAGCCCCGGGGGGCAGATATACGAGCAGTACTTC
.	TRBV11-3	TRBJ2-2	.	CASSLEQTGELFF	TGTGCCAGCAGCTTAGAACAGACCGGGGAGCTGTTTTTT
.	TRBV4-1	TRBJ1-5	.	CASSQVSNQPQHF	TGCGCCAGCAGCCAAGTAAGCAATCAGCCCCAGCATTTT
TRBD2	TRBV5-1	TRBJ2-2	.	CASSFLAGGNTGELFF	TGCGCCAGCAGCTTCCTAGCGGGGGGGAACACCGGGGAGCTGTTTTTT
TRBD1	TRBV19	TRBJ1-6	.	CACRDSSYNSPLHF	TGTGCCTGCCGGGACAGCTCCTATAATTCACCCCTCCACTTT
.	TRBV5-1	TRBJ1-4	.	CASSLDDFRKLFF	TGCGCCAGCAGCTTGGACGATTTCCGGAAACTGTTTTTT
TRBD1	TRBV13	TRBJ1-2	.	CASSPSPQGHIYGYTF	TGTGCCAGCAGCCCTAGCCCACAGGGGCATATCTATGGCTACACCTTC
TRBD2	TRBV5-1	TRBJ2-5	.	CASSVAGGPETQYF	TGCGCCAGCAGCGTAGCGGGGGGGCCGGAGACCCAGTACTTC
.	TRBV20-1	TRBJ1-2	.	CSPRDREGYTF	TGCAGCCCCCGGGACCGGGAGGGCTACACCTTC
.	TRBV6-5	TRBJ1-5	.	CASSQTGSQPQHF	TGTGCCAGCAGTCAAACAGGGAGTCAGCCCCAGCATTTT
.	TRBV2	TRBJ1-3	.	CASRGYRISGNTIYF	TGTGCCAGCAGGGGCTACAGAATCTCTGGAAACACCATATATTTT
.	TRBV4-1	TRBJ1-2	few	CASSQGQAEHGYTF	TGCGCCAGCAGCCAAGGCCAGGCCGAGCATGGCTACACCTTC
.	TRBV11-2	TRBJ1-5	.	CASARTEAQPQHF	TGTGCCAGCGCCCGAACCGAGGCGCAGCCCCAGCATTTT
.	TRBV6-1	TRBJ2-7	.	CASSEAYGGGPSYEQYF	TGTGCCAGCAGTGAAGCTTATGGCGGGGGCCCTTCCTACGAGCAGTACTTC
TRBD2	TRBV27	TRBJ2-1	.	CASSFAGGLRGDNEQFF	TGTGCCAGCAGTTTTGCGGGAGGGTTGCGGGGCGACAATGAGCAGTTCTTC
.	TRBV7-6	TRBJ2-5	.	CASSQDRETQYF	TGTGCCAGCAGCCAGGACAGAGAGACCCAGTACTTC
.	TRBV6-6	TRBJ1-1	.	CASTRGNTEAFF	TGTGCCAGCACGCGGGGTAACACTGAAGCTTTCTTT
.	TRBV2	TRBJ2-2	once	CASSVGPGELFF	TGTGCCAGCAGTGTGGGGCCCGGGGAGCTGTTTTTT
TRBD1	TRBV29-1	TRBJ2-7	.	CSVTPGTGIYEQYF	TGCAGCGTGACCCCCGGGACAGGGATCTACGAGCAGTACTTC
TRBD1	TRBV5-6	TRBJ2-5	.	CASSLLGQGMETQYF	TGTGCCAGCAGCTTGTTGGGACAGGGGATGGAGACCCAGTACTTC
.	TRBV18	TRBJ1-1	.	CASSPVGRNTEAFF	TGTGCCAGCTCACCCGTAGGGAGAAACACTGAAGCTTTCTTT
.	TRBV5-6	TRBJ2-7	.	CASSLVGVEQYF	TGTGCCAGCAGCTTGGTAGGGGTCGAGCAGTACTTC
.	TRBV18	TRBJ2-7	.	CASSLATGGVSYEQYF	TGTGCCAGCTCCCTCGCAACCGGGGGAGTCTCCTACGAGCAGTACTTC
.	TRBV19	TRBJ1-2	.	CASSIGRGYGYTF	TGTGCCAGTAGTATCGGCAGGGGATATGGCTACACCTTC
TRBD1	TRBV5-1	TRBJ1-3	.	CASSLQGAGNTIYF	TGCGCCAGCAGCTTACAGGGGGCTGGAAACACCATATATTTT
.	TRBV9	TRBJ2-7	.	CASSAGQPYEQYF	TGTGCCAGCAGCGCCGGACAGCCCTACGAGCAGTACTTC
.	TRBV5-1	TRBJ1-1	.	CASSPRQELNTEAFF	TGCGCCAGCAGCCCACGACAGGAGTTGAACACTGAAGCTTTCTTT
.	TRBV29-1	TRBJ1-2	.	CSAGGDVGDYGYTF	TGCAGCGCTGGAGGGGACGTGGGGGACTATGGCTACACCTTC